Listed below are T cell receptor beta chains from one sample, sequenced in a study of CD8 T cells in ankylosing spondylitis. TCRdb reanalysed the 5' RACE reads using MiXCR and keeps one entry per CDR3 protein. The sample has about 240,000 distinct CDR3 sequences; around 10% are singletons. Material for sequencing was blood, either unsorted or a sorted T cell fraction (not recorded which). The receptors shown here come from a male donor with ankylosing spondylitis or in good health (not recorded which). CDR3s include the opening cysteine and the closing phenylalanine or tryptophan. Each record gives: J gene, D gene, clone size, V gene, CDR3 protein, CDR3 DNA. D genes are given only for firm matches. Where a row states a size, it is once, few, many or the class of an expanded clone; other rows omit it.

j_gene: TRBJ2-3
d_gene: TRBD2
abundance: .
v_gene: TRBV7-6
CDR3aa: CASSLSGRGPDTQYF
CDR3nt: TGTGCCAGCAGCTTGAGCGGGAGGGGACCAGATACGCAGTATTTT

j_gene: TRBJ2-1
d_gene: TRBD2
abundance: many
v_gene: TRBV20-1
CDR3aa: CSAHGTSGLGNEQFF
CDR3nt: TGCAGTGCTCATGGGACTAGCGGCCTTGGTAATGAGCAGTTCTTC

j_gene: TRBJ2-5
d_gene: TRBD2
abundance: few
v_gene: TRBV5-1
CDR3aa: CASSLMGGSETQYF
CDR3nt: TGCGCCAGCAGCTTGATGGGGGGGTCAGAGACCCAGTACTTC

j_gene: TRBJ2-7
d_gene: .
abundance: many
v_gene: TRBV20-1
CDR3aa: CSARGGVSSYEQYF
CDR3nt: TGCAGTGCTAGAGGCGGGGTGAGCTCCTACGAGCAGTACTTC

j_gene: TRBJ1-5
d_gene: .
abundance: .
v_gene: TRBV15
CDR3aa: CATSRDLGASNQPQHF
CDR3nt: TGTGCCACCAGCAGAGATCTGGGGGCTAGCAATCAGCCCCAGCATTTT

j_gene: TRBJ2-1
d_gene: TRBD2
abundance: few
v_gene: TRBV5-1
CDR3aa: CASRTSDYNEQFF
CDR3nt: TGCGCCAGCCGCACTAGCGACTACAATGAGCAGTTCTTC

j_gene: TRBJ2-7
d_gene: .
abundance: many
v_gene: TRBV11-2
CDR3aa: CASSLGRYGGQYF
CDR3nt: TGTGCCAGCAGCTTAGGCAGGTACGGTGGGCAGTACTTC

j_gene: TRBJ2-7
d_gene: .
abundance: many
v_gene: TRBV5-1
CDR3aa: CASSLETVTYEQYF
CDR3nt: TGCGCCAGCAGCTTAGAGACTGTTACCTACGAGCAGTACTTC

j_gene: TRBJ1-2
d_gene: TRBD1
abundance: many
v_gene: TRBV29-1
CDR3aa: CSVVQGTGVVANYGYTF
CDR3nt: TGCAGCGTTGTCCAAGGGACAGGGGTCGTAGCTAACTATGGCTACACCTTC

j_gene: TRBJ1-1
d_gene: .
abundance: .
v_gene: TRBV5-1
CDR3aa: CASSFLGHTNTEAFF
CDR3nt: TGCGCCAGCAGCTTTTTAGGACACACGAACACTGAAGCTTTCTTT

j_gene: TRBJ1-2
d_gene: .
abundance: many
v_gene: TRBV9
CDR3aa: CASSGSGAGEYYGYTF
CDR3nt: TGTGCCAGCAGCGGAAGCGGGGCAGGGGAGTACTATGGCTACACCTTC

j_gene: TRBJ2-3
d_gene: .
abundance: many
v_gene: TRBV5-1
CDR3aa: CASSDGPLTDTQYF
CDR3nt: TGCGCCAGCAGCGACGGACCCCTCACAGATACGCAGTATTTT

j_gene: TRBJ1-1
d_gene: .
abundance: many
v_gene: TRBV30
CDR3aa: CAWSANAEAFF
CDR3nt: TGTGCCTGGAGTGCCAACGCTGAAGCTTTCTTT

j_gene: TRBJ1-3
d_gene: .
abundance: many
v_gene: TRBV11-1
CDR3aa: CASSLKERGQGPGNTIYF
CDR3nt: TGTGCCAGCAGCTTAAAGGAACGGGGCCAGGGACCTGGAAACACCATATATTTT

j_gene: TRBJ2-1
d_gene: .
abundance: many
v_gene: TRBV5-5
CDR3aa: CASSRLGGGYNEQFF
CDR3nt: TGTGCCAGCAGCCGCCTAGGGGGGGGATACAATGAGCAGTTCTTC

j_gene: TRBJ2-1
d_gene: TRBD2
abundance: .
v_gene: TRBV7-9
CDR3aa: CASSPRGGSPYNEQFF
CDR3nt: TGTGCCAGCAGTCCCCGAGGCGGGAGCCCCTACAATGAGCAGTTCTTC

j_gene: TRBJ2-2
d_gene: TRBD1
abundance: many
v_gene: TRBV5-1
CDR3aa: CASKLDRGGTGELFF
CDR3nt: TGCGCCAGCAAGCTGGACAGGGGGGGCACCGGGGAGCTGTTTTTT

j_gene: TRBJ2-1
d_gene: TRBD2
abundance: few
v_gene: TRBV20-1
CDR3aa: CCARVLLAGDSAEQFF
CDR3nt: TGCTGTGCTAGAGTGTTACTAGCGGGAGATTCGGCTGAGCAGTTCTTC

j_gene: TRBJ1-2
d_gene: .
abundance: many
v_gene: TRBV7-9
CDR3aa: CASSLGRQGLYGYTF
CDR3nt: TGTGCCAGCAGCCTGGGAAGGCAGGGACTTTATGGCTACACCTTC

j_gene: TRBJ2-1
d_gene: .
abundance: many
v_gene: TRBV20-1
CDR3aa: CSARATSFFDLNNEQFF
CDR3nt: TGCAGTGCTAGGGCTACTAGTTTTTTCGACCTAAATAATGAGCAGTTCTTC

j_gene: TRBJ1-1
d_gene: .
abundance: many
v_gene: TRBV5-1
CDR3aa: CASSQNRIEAFF
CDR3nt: TGCGCCAGCAGCCAGAACCGGATTGAAGCTTTCTTT

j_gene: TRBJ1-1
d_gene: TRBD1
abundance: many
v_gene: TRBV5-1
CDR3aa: CASSGGQMNTEAFF
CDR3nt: TGCGCCAGCAGCGGGGGACAGATGAACACTGAAGCTTTCTTT

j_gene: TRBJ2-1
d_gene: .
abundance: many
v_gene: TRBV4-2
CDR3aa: CASSQETGASSYNEQFF
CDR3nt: TGTGCCAGCAGCCAAGAAACGGGAGCGAGCTCCTACAATGAGCAGTTCTTC

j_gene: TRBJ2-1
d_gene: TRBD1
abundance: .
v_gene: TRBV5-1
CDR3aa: CASNIRQGYEQFF
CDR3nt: TGCGCCAGCAATATTAGACAGGGGTATGAGCAGTTCTTC

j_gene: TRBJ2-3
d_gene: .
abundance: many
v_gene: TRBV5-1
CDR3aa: CASSLELDNTDTQYF
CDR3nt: TGCGCCAGCAGCTTGGAGCTAGACAACACAGATACGCAGTATTTT